This T cell receptor (beta chain) was identified during a study of Ad26.COV2.S vaccination and SARS-CoV-2 variants. Study conclusions and caveats: Similar non-spike TCR breadth was observed in recipients of vaccine and of placebo. Quantification of TCR breadth and depth may have yielded underestimates of total T cell responses.

The CDR3 runs to 12 residues. Germline values: CDR1 SQVTM, CDR2 ANQGSEA. V lost 7 bases and J lost 10, with 19 bases in between. Details on this clone: Its antigen is not known.

Assay used: immunoSEQ multiplex PCR; TCRdb lists only in-frame clones, some missing. This table has tens of thousands of clones, roughly four fifths appearing once. This chain uses TRBV29-1 with TRBJ1-2; D gene unclear. Material: peripheral blood, obtained after recovery from COVID-19. The clonotype originates from a human donor who had recovered from COVID-19. The CDR3 region has the DNA TGCAGCGCCACTAAGGGTCTGATCGACTACACCTTC. This translates into CSATKGLIDYTF.